This T cell receptor beta chain stems from a study of blood T cell repertoires in COVID-19. Per the original methods: Estimated nucleated cell counts came from reference gene primer amplification. The protocol was immunoSEQ multiplex PCR, while the TCRdb copy is restricted to in-frame clones and leaves out a portion. V and J calls and clone size are as listed in that table; D and trimming were resolved from the DNA. The sample lists tens of thousands of clones, about 85% seen once, with 25% in the top ten. Germline V gene lookup returns CDR1 MGHRA and CDR2 YSYEKL. V dropped 4 bases and J dropped 6; count of bases not matched to a gene: 6. This CDR3 contains 15 residues.

The material sequenced was peripheral blood. The chain recombines TRBV4-1 with TRBJ1-4; 9 bases fit TRBD1. The TCR comes from a man older than 75 with active or convalescent COVID-19. The CDR3 loop is CASSPGTGWDEKLFF. The CDR3 region has the DNA TGCGCCAGCAGCCCCGGGACAGGGTGGGATGAAAAACTGTTTTTT.